This TCR beta chain came from a study of T cells in Graves' hyperthyroidism and ophthalmopathy. The investigators amplified TCR beta CDR3 regions from RNA transcripts. RT-PCR in the first round (using the HTBI primer set) targeted the TCR CDR3. MiXCR, applied by TCRdb to the multiplex PCR reads, yields one record per CDR3 protein. Here the sample spans some 690,000 distinct CDR3 sequences, roughly 17% being singletons. This clonotype showed up many times. Sequenced material: blood. This sequence originates from a man between 50 and 59 years old with Graves' hyperthyroidism.

CDR3 bases: TGTGCCACCAGCAGAGAACGGGGACTATTCCACGAGCAGTACTTC. Protein product: CATSRERGLFHEQYF. This chain connects TRBV15 to TRBJ2-7; 7 bases match TRBD2. CDR1 and CDR2 from the germline V gene are LNHNV and YYDKDF (reference sequence). Germline trimming cut 0 bases from V and 5 bases from J; bases unmatched to any gene: 7. The CDR3 runs 15 residues. The variable domain in full, completed from reference TRBV15 and TRBJ2-7, reads DAMVIQNPRYQVTQFGKPVTLSCSQTLNHNVMYWYQQKSSQAPKLLFHYYDKDFNNEADTPDNFQSRRPNTSFCFLDIRSPGLGDTAMYLCATSRERGLFHEQYFGPGTRLTVT.